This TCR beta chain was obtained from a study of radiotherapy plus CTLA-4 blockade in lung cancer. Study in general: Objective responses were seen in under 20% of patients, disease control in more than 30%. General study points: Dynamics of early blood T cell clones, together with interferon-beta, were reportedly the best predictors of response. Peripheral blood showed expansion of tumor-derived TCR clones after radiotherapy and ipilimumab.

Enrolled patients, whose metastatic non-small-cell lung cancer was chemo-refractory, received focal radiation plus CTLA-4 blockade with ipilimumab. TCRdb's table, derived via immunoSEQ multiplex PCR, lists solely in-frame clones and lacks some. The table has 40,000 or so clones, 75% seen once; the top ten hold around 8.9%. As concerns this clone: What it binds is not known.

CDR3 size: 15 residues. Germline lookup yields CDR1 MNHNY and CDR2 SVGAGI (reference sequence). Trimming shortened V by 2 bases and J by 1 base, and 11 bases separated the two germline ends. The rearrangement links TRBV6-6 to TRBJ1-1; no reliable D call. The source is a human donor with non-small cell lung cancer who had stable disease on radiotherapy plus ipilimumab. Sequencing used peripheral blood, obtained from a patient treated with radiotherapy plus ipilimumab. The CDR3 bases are TGTGCCAGCAGTTACATGAGGCAGACGAACACTGAAGCTTTCTTT. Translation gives CASSYMRQTNTEAFF.